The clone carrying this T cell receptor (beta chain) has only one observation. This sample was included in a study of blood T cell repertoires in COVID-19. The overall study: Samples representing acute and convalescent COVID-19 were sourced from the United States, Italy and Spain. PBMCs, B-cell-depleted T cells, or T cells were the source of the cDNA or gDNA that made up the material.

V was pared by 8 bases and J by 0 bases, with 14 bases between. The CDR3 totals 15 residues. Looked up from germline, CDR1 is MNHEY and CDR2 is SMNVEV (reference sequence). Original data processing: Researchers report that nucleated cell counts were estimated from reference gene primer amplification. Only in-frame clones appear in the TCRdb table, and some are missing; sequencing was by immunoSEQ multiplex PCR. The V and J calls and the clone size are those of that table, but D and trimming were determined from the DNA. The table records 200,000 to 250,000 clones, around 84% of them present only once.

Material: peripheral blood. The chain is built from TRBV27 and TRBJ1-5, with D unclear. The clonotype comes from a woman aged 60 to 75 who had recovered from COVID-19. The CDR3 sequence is CASGPLGNSNQPQHF. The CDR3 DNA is TGTGCCAGCGGGCCCCTGGGCAATAGCAATCAGCCCCAGCATTTT.